One and the same sample provided the 7 T cell receptor beta chains below, sequenced in a study of cytomegalovirus exposure and HLA in healthy donors. PCR used 60 Vbeta primers and 13 Jbeta primers. Sequencing was performed with immunoSEQ multiplex PCR; in TCRdb, only in-frame clones are kept and a portion is missing. The sample has approximately 190,000 clones; about 70% are singletons. Sequenced material: PBMCs. The receptors stem from a man aged 35-49 years in good health and CMV-seropositive.

This clone was seen more than once but under ten times. The J gene is TRBJ1-4, the V gene TRBV4-1, with D perhaps matching TRBD1 (5 bases). Germline loops: CDR1 MGHRA, CDR2 YSYEKL. V lost 4 bases and J lost 8, with 17 bases in between. This CDR3 is built from 15 residues. As DNA, the CDR3 is TGCGCCAGCAGCCCGATTGACAGAAGGTCCGAAAAACTGTTTTTT. Translating it yields CASSPIDRRSEKLFF.

This chain joins TRBV7-2 and TRBJ1-2; D uncertain. CDR1 is SGHTA and CDR2 is FQGNSA in the germline V gene. There are 13 residues in the CDR3. Trimming removed 6 bases at V and 6 bases at J, with 14 bases between. In DNA form, the CDR3 reads TGTGCCAGCAGTCAGTTAATCATCGATGGCTACACCTTC. Its translation: CASSQLIIDGYTF.

This clone was counted a few times. The chain joins TRBV5-6 to TRBJ2-1; no clear D. CDR3 length: 15 amino acids. The V end was cut by 0 bases, the J end by 4 bases, with 11 bases between. The germline CDR1 and CDR2 sequences are SGHDT and YYEEEE. The CDR3 loop reads CASSLVRDFYNEQFF. As DNA, the CDR3 is TGTGCCAGCAGCTTGGTGCGTGATTTTTACAATGAGCAGTTCTTC.

This chain links TRBV11-3 with TRBJ2-1, with 9 bases aligning to TRBD1. Germline V lookup: CDR1 SGHNT, CDR2 YENEEA. This CDR3 is built from 15 residues. V dropped 5 bases and J dropped 7; count of bases not matched to a gene: 9. In DNA, the CDR3 is TGTGCCAGCAGCCCCACAGGGGGCGGCTTGAATGAGCAGTTCTTC. Translation gives CASSPTGGGLNEQFF.

V gene TRBV7-2 combines with J gene TRBJ2-1, with D possibly matching TRBD2 (5 bases). CDR3 length: 15 amino acids. V lost 3 bases, J lost 1 base, and 10 bases lay in between. CDR1 SGHTA and CDR2 FQGNSA come from the germline V gene. The CDR3 protein is CASSFRGKSYNEQFF. CDR3 DNA sequence: TGTGCCAGCAGCTTCCGAGGGAAGTCCTACAATGAGCAGTTCTTC.

The chain has TRBV2 and TRBJ2-1, with 7 bases lining up with TRBD1. Trimming took 8 bases from V and 6 from J; bases not matched to a gene: 10. CDR3 length: 14 amino acids. Germline CDR1 and CDR2: SNHLY and FYNNEI. CDR3 DNA sequence: TGTGCCAGCGAAAAGACAGGGAATGCCAATGAGCAGTTCTTC. This sequence encodes CASEKTGNANEQFF.

This sequence joins TRBV2 and TRBJ2-5; D might be TRBD2 (6 bases). The V and J ends lost 1 base and 9 bases respectively, with 15 bases between them. Germline values: CDR1 SNHLY, CDR2 FYNNEI. This CDR3 has 14 residues. Here the CDR3 DNA reads TGTGCCAGCAGTGAAGGGCTAGACCCGGGGGCCCAGTACTTC. Its protein product is CASSEGLDPGAQYF.